The rows below give T cell receptor beta chains drawn from one sample of a study of T cell responses to AZD1222 COVID-19 vaccine. The protocol was immunoSEQ multiplex PCR, while the TCRdb copy is restricted to in-frame clones and leaves out a portion. The data show around 83,000 clones, more than 75% seen once. The sequences come from peripheral blood, collected on day 0 of AZD1222 vaccination. These receptors came from an adult in good health. Both conserved end residues are trimmed from each CDR3. Each record gives: CDR3 protein, V gene, CDR3 length.

CDR3: ASSPTKQGNLGYT; V: TRBV3-1/TRBV3-2; length: 13
CDR3: ASSPPSKGTDTQY; V: TRBV18; length: 13
CDR3: ASSLAGQGPDTQY; V: TRBV5-1; length: 13
CDR3: SVGNSAYEQY; V: TRBV29-1; length: 10
CDR3: ASSRTGDNQPQH; V: TRBV18; length: 12
CDR3: ASTETGGNTIY; V: TRBV6-5; length: 11
CDR3: ALRLAGYNEQF; V: TRBV30; length: 11
CDR3: AISRPEDSTYEQY; V: TRBV10-3; length: 13
CDR3: ASSLEGFTNEKLF; V: TRBV11-2; length: 13
CDR3: ASSPPAERTGGGYT; V: TRBV18; length: 14
CDR3: ASSHGSTDEQF; V: TRBV10-1; length: 11
CDR3: AWETGVGNTIY; V: TRBV30; length: 11
CDR3: ASSPQRHEQY; V: TRBV11-2; length: 10
CDR3: ASSLDRLGTIY; V: TRBV5-1; length: 11
CDR3: ASSLMGGNQETQY; V: TRBV7-3; length: 13
CDR3: ASSSLSTGKGPNTGGYT; V: TRBV6-2/TRBV6-3; length: 17
CDR3: ATSGAGTSKETQY; V: TRBV15; length: 13
CDR3: ASSREDRGGTEAF; V: TRBV5-1; length: 13
CDR3: ASSPWTGTDNQPQH; V: TRBV28; length: 14
CDR3: SARGTEAF; V: TRBV20-1; length: 8
CDR3: ASSHPGQGRTQY; V: TRBV19; length: 12
CDR3: ASSRDPNQPQH; V: TRBV5-1; length: 11
CDR3: ASSDTGFPYEQY; V: TRBV2; length: 12
CDR3: ASSATEAEAF; V: TRBV9; length: 10
CDR3: ASSLTYEQY; V: TRBV5-6; length: 9
CDR3: ASSPAGVVSGELF; V: TRBV18; length: 13
CDR3: ASSLGTVNTEAF; V: TRBV27; length: 12
CDR3: ASSIKLIGTSSNTGELF; V: TRBV19; length: 17
CDR3: ASSPGQGAGANVLT; V: TRBV9; length: 14
CDR3: ASQGPRMNTEAF; V: TRBV19; length: 12
CDR3: ASRTSGGFQPGKQY; V: TRBV5-4; length: 14
CDR3: ASSLIGPLNTEAF; V: TRBV7-3; length: 13
CDR3: ASSNLTSGRVGNEQF; V: TRBV19; length: 15
CDR3: ASGLSGGGVNEQF; V: TRBV6-1; length: 13
CDR3: ASSKGQGSGNTIY; V: TRBV5-1; length: 13
CDR3: ASSPRSLGGETQY; V: TRBV9; length: 13